The clone carrying this TCR beta chain is classed as medium-sized by frequency. Its antigen is unknown. The observed sequence ends 3 residues before the CDR3 terminus, with the missing tail filled in from the germline J gene. Different DNA sequences within this sample yield the same CDR3. V was trimmed by 4 bases and J by 5 bases, leaving 33 bases between them. The CDR3 covers 21 residues. Germline V gives CDR1 LGHNA, CDR2 YNFKEQ. These data originate in a study of Tregs in tolerant kidney transplant recipients. General study points: Expanding Tregs on activated donor B cells appeared to best identify donor-specific TCRbeta clones.

After 6 days with irradiated graft donor PBMCs, CFSE-labeled recipient PBMCs were FACS-sorted. Some clones are missing from TCRdb's copy, which holds only in-frame ones; the method was immunoSEQ multiplex PCR. This sample's table reports about 380 clones. The specimen comprised CD8+ T cells from blood cultured with allogeneic cells, sampled before the transplant. This TCR was sampled from a human patient who received a combined kidney and bone marrow transplant. The V and J genes are TRBV4-2 and TRBJ2-1; D is perhaps TRBD2 (6 bases). The sequenced CDR3 bases are TGTGCCAGCAGCCCCGAACTAGCAGGAGGGAGATTATCGTATGGGCACAATGAG. It encodes CASSPELAGGRLSYGHNE. Given in full, the CDR3 is CASSPELAGGRLSYGHNEQFF.